This record concerns one TCR beta chain sequence. Its specificity is unknown. Notes on the study in general: The TCR gene usage of tumor memory CD4+ T cells clustered together with blood and lymph node memory CD4+ cells and with lymph node naive CD4+ cells.

After constant-region reverse-primer amplification, full-length variable regions underwent semi-nested PCR with Nested Universal Primer A. TCRdb ran MiXCR on the 5' RACE reads and lists one entry per CDR3 protein. Of roughly 56,000 distinct CDR3 sequences in the sample, approximately 29% were seen once. CDR1 and CDR2 (germline): SGHTA, FQGTGA. V was pared by 4 bases and J by 6 bases, with 13 bases between. CDR3 length: 13 amino acids. The chain is built from TRBV7-3 and TRBJ2-7, with D possibly TRBD2 on 6 matching bases. The specimen was tumor-infiltrating naive CD4+ T cells sorted from the breast tumor. Subset described: naive CD4+ T cells, CD4+CD45RA+CD25-. This receptor was identified in a female donor with breast cancer. In DNA form, the CDR3 reads TGTGCCAGCAGCTCGAGGGAGGACGGCGAGCAGTACTTC. This codes for CASSSREDGEQYF.